A single sample gave rise to the 10 T cell receptor beta chains below, sequenced in a study of shared clonotypes between healthy human individuals. The protocol was immunoSEQ multiplex PCR, while the TCRdb copy is restricted to in-frame clones and leaves out a portion. The profile shows about 710,000 clones, about 80% of them singletons. The sequenced material came from memory CD4+ T cells sorted from blood. Indicated subset: CD45RA-negative fraction. The receptors stem from a woman in her 30s in good health.

CDR3 coding DNA: TGCGCCAGCAGCTTGAAGTCAGGGGCGTTCAGCACAGATACGCAGTATTTT. This codes for CASSLKSGAFSTDTQYF. The chain has TRBV5-1 and TRBJ2-3; D is possibly TRBD1 (6 bases). Trimming cost V 1 base and J 0 bases, with 15 bases left between them. The germline V gene encodes CDR1 SGHRS and CDR2 YFSETQ. The CDR3 is 17 residues long.

The genes are TRBV27 and TRBJ2-3; 8 positions match TRBD2. The J segment lost 4 bases and the V segment lost 8 bases, leaving 11 bases of the junction unmatched. Germline CDR1 MNHEY, CDR2 SMNVEV (reference sequence). CDR3 length equals 15 residues. As DNA, the CDR3 is TGTGCCAGCGCCTTAGCGCGGGGGGCCTCAGATACGCAGTATTTT. Protein product: CASALARGASDTQYF.

The chain combines TRBV5-1 with TRBJ1-6, with 8 bases aligning to TRBD1. V dropped 4 bases and J dropped 7; count of bases not matched to a gene: 7. Germline CDR1 SGHRS, CDR2 YFSETQ. This CDR3 has 15 residues. CDR3 bases: TGCGCCAGCAGCCCTGGACAGGGTGAGAATTCACCCCTCCACTTT. This gives the protein CASSPGQGENSPLHF.

This clone was seen more than once but under ten times. The rearrangement uses TRBV5-4 and TRBJ2-7; TRBD1 or TRBD2 may be the D gene (5 bases each). This CDR3 spans 13 amino acids. V lost 1 base to trimming and J lost 3 bases, with 8 bases between them. From germline, CDR1 is SGHNT and CDR2 YYREEE (reference sequence). The CDR3 DNA reads as TGTGCCAGCAGCTTGATGGGGGACTACGAGCAGTACTTC. This gives the protein CASSLMGDYEQYF.

This sequence joins TRBV6-1 and TRBJ2-7; weak D call: TRBD2 (6 bases). Trimming left V 6 bases short and J 6 bases short, with 18 bases between. Germline-derived CDR1 and CDR2 are MNHNS and SASEGT. This CDR3 spans 14 amino acids. The CDR3 region is CASSAGIWALEQYF. CDR3 nucleotides: TGTGCCAGCAGCGCGGGGATCTGGGCTCTCGAGCAGTACTTC.

This chain connects TRBV19 to TRBJ2-3; 10 bases are shared with TRBD1. The V gene end was trimmed by 7 bases and the J gene end by 6 bases; junction bases not matched to a gene: 7. In germline, CDR1 is LNHDA, CDR2 SQIVND (reference sequence). CDR3 size: 14 residues. The CDR3 is CASTDRGRGDTQYF. The CDR3 bases are TGTGCCAGTACCGACAGGGGGCGCGGGGATACGCAGTATTTT.

V and J are TRBV19 and TRBJ2-2; D possibly corresponds to TRBD1 (6 bases). Trimming pared 9 bases from V and 3 bases from J, leaving 14 bases between. The CDR3 contains 14 residues. Per germline, CDR1 LNHDA and CDR2 SQIVND (reference sequence). CDR3 nucleotides: TGTGCCAGCCAGAGGGGACAATACACCGGGGAGCTGTTTTTT. Encoded protein: CASQRGQYTGELFF.

This chain joins TRBV30 and TRBJ2-5; no definite D call. The CDR3 contains 14 residues. V was trimmed by 0 bases and J by 3 bases, leaving 11 bases between them. Germline V gives CDR1 GTSNPN, CDR2 SVGIG (reference sequence). CDR3 sequence reads: CAWSVQRKKETQYF. The CDR3 DNA follows: TGTGCCTGGAGTGTACAGAGGAAAAAAGAGACCCAGTACTTC.

This clone showed up just a few times. This chain connects TRBV7-8 to TRBJ2-1; tentatively, D is TRBD1 or TRBD2 (5 bases each). The germline V and J ends were trimmed by 2 bases and 2 bases, with 10 bases remaining between them. This CDR3 region has 15 residues. Germline CDR1 is SGHVS and CDR2 is FQNEAQ. CDR3 loop: CASSLTGSAYNEQFF. In nucleotides, the CDR3 is TGTGCCAGCAGCTTAACAGGTAGCGCCTACAATGAGCAGTTCTTC.

The chain has TRBV6-5 and TRBJ2-7; 7 bases are shared with TRBD1. The CDR3 extends over 14 amino acids. V dropped 6 bases and J dropped 0; count of bases not matched to a gene: 5. Germline values: CDR1 MNHEY, CDR2 SVGAGI. For the CDR3, the DNA is TGTGCCAGCAGCCAGGACAGGAACTCCTACGAGCAGTACTTC. It translates to CASSQDRNSYEQYF.